This T cell receptor (beta chain) comes out of a study of T cell responses to AZD1222 COVID-19 vaccine. Whole-study results and caveats: Among AZD1222 vaccinees, only six or seven were seropositive at baseline.

Of note for this clone: Its specificity is unknown.

Method: immunoSEQ multiplex PCR; TCRdb's copy keeps in-frame clones and lacks some. The sample records 90,000 to 110,000 clones, roughly 88% being singletons. V shed 3 bases, J shed 6 bases, and the junction held 9 bases outside the gene matches. This CDR3 is 15 amino acids long. Germline V gene sequence: CDR1 MGHDK, CDR2 SYGVNS. Material: peripheral blood, obtained on day 0 of MenACWY control vaccination. The rearrangement joins TRBV25-1 to TRBJ2-7; 9 nucleotides match TRBD1. This TCR derives from an adult in good health. CDR3 coding DNA: TGTGCCAGCAGTGAGTTTGGGGACAGGGTCATCGAGCAGTACTTC. Translating it yields CASSEFGDRVIEQYF.